This T cell receptor beta chain originates from a study of PD-L1 blockade in urothelial cancer. Repertoires were generated with immunoSEQ multiplex PCR, while TCRdb's copy carries only in-frame clones and drops some. The table lists roughly 52,000 clones, approximately 84% of them singletons. This CDR3 region has 14 residues. V lost 2 bases and J 4 bases, leaving 11 bases between the germline ends. Germline V lookup: CDR1 MRHNA, CDR2 SNTAGT. As for time point: pretreatment peripheral blood. This TCR came from a man aged 50-59 years with urothelial cancer. The chain recombines TRBV6-4 with TRBJ1-1, with D possibly matching TRBD1 (5 bases). The sample in question was PBMCs, obtained around atezolizumab (anti-PD-L1) treatment. CDR3 protein: CASSDRGKGTEAFF. The CDR3 DNA follows: TGTGCCAGCAGTGACAGGGGCAAAGGCACTGAAGCTTTCTTT.